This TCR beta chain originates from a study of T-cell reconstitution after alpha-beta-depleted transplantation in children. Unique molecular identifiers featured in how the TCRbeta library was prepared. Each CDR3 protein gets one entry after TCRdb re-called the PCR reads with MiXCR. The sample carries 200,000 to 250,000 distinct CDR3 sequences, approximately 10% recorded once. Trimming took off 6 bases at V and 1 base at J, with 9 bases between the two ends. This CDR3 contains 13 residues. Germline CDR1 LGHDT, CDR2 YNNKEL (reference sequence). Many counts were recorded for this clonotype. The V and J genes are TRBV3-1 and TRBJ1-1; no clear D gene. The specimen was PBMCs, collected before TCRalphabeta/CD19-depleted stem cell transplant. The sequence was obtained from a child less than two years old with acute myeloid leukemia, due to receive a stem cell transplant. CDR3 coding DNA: TGTGCCAGCAGGCTCTCGCCGAACACTGAAGCTTTCTTT. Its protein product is CASRLSPNTEAFF. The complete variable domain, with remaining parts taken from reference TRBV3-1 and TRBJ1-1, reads DTAVSQTPKYLVTQMGNDKSIKCEQNLGHDTMYWYKQDSKKFLKIMFSYNNKELIINETVPNRFSPKSPDKAHLNLHINSLELGDSAVYFCASRLSPNTEAFFGQGTRLTVV.